Reported below is one T cell receptor (beta chain). Ages ranged from roughly 18 to 100 years, with residence in approximately 25 US areas. Allocation to cohorts depended on clinical history reported by the participants. V was shortened by 5 bases and J by 7 bases, with 14 bases between the two germline ends. Germline-derived CDR1 and CDR2 are SNHLY and FYNNEI. The CDR3 is 13 residues long. The sample comes from a study of blood T cell repertoires in COVID-19. Authors' analysis steps: Reference gene primer amplification yielded estimated nucleated cell counts. The protocol was immunoSEQ multiplex PCR, while the TCRdb copy is restricted to in-frame clones and leaves out a portion. V, J and clone size are taken as reported in that table, and D and trimming were inferred from the DNA itself. The sample has 390,000 or so clones, 85% to 90% seen once.

Sequencing input: PBMCs or T cells enriched from blood (not recorded which). The clonotype originates from a woman aged 45 to 65 who had recovered from COVID-19. The chain recombines TRBV2 with TRBJ1-1, with D maybe TRBD1 (6 bases). CDR3 sequence: CASSPSGAGEAFF. CDR3 coding DNA: TGTGCCAGCAGTCCCTCAGGGGCGGGTGAAGCTTTCTTT. The full variable domain, rest sourced from reference TRBV2 and TRBJ1-1, is EPEVTQTPSHQVTQMGQEVILRCVPISNHLYFYWYRQILGQKVEFLVSFYNNEISEKSEIFDDQFSVERPDGSNFTLKIRSTKLEDSAMYFCASSPSGAGEAFFGQGTRLTVV.